Listed below are T cell receptor beta chains from one sample, sequenced in a study of persistence of HIV-infected CD4 T cells. Generated by immunoSEQ multiplex PCR, the TCRdb table keeps only in-frame clones and is missing some. The data contain around 9,900 clones, 82% of them singletons. These TCRs are of unknown antigen specificity. Material: CD4+ T cells sorted from PBMCs after approximately 19-hour stimulation, obtained from a patient who received antiretroviral therapy. These receptors all come from an adult woman with HIV who was CMV-seropositive. CDR3s include the opening cysteine and the closing phenylalanine or tryptophan. A D gene is named only where the DNA matches it firmly. Clone size is shown for a subset of rows, as once, few, many or a class of expanded clone.

j_call d_call clone_size v_call cdr3_nt cdr3_aa
TRBJ2-1 TRBD1 - TRBV6-5 TGTGCCAGCAAAAGGGACAGCTACAATGAGCAGTTCTTC CASKRDSYNEQFF
TRBJ1-6 TRBD1 - TRBV23-1 TGCGCCAGCAGTCGGGACAGGACTGCTAATTCACCCCTCCACTTT CASSRDRTANSPLHF
TRBJ2-1 - - TRBV6-5 TGTGCCAGCAGGCCTCGGACTAATGAGCAGTTCTTC CASRPRTNEQFF
TRBJ1-1 - - TRBV7-9 TGTGCCAGCAGCTTAAGGGCAGGGACGAACACTGAAGCTTTCTTT CASSLRAGTNTEAFF
TRBJ1-5 - - TRBV7-2 TGTGCCAGCAGCTTGATAGCCCCGACCCGCCATAGCAATCAGCCCCAGCATTTT CASSLIAPTRHSNQPQHF
TRBJ1-2 - - TRBV3-1/TRBV3-2 TGTGCCAGCAGCCCGACGGAGCGAACCACCTGGCCTAACTATGGCTACACCTTC CASSPTERTTWPNYGYTF
TRBJ2-5 TRBD1 - TRBV6-1 TGTGCCAGCAGACCTACACAGACAGGGGGAGAGACCCAGTACTTC CASRPTQTGGETQYF
TRBJ1-1 TRBD1 once TRBV10-1 TGCGCCAGCAGTGTGGGGGACAGTCGGGACACTGAAGCTTTCTTT CASSVGDSRDTEAFF
TRBJ2-2 - - TRBV19 TGTGCCAGTTTGGGGGGTGACACCGGGGAGCTGTTTTTT CASLGGDTGELFF
TRBJ1-4 - - TRBV29-1 TGCAGCGTTGGGGGACGGCAGTCCAATGAAAAACTGTTTTTT CSVGGRQSNEKLFF
TRBJ2-1 - - TRBV28 TGTGCCAGCAAAGAAGTCGGGCTCGAATACAATGAGCAGTTCTTC CASKEVGLEYNEQFF
TRBJ2-3 - - TRBV6-2/TRBV6-3 TGTGCCAGCAGTTACGACCCCGGCAGGGGACGGGGCACAGATACGCAGTATTTT CASSYDPGRGRGTDTQYF
TRBJ2-7 - once TRBV5-4 TGTGCCAGCAGCTCAGAGTTAGGCGAGCAGTACTTC CASSSELGEQYF
TRBJ2-1 TRBD2 once TRBV12-5 TGTGCTAGTGGCCTAAGTCTAGCGGGTACCTACAATGAGCAGTTCTTC CASGLSLAGTYNEQFF
TRBJ2-2 - - TRBV24-1 TGTGCCACCAGTGATCCCCATACAGGTACCGGGGAGCTGTTTTTT CATSDPHTGTGELFF
TRBJ1-4 - - TRBV20-1 TGCAGTGCTAGTCCCCCCACAAATCGGAATGAAAAACTGTTTTTT CSASPPTNRNEKLFF
TRBJ2-1 - - TRBV23-1 TGCGCCAGCAGTCAATCCCGGCTAGTACTCAGCCTCTCCTACAATGAGCAGTTCTTC CASSQSRLVLSLSYNEQFF
TRBJ2-3 TRBD2 - TRBV10-1 TGCGCCAGCAGTGACTGGACTAGCGGGAGGGCCCCAGATACGCAGTATTTT CASSDWTSGRAPDTQYF
TRBJ2-2 - - TRBV27 TGTGCCAGCAGTTTTAGGGGCAGGGGAGCGGGTGGGGAGCTGTTTTTT CASSFRGRGAGGELFF
TRBJ1-4 - - TRBV5-6 TGTGCCAGCAGCCCCACCGCGGGTACGGGAAATGAAAAACTGTTTTTT CASSPTAGTGNEKLFF
TRBJ2-1 - once TRBV11-3 TGTGCCAGCAGCCCGGGGCTCTCCTACAATGAGCAGTTCTTC CASSPGLSYNEQFF